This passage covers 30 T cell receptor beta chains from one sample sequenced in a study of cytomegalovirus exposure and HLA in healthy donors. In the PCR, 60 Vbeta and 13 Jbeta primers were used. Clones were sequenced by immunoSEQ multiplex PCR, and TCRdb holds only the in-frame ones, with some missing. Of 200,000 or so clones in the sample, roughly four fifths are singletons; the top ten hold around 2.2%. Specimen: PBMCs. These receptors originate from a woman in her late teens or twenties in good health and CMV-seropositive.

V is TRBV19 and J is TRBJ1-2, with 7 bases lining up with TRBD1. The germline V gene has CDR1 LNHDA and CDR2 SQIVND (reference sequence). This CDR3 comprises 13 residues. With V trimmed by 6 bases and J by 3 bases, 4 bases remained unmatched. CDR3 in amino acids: CASRRQGDYGYTF. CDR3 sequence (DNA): TGTGCCAGTAGGCGACAGGGTGACTATGGCTACACCTTC.

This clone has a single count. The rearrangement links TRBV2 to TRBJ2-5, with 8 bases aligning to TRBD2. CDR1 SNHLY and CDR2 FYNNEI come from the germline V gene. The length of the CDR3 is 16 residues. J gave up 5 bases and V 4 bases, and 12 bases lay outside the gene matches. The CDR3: CASSGEVGGVWETQYF. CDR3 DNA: TGTGCCAGCAGTGGCGAGGTCGGGGGGGTCTGGGAGACCCAGTACTTC.

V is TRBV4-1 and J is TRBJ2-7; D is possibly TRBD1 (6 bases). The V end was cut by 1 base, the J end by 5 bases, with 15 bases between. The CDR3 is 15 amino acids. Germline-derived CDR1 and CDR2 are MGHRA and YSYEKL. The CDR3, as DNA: TGCGCCAGCAGCCAAGGGGCGACAGGCCGGGACGAGCAGTACTTC. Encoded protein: CASSQGATGRDEQYF.

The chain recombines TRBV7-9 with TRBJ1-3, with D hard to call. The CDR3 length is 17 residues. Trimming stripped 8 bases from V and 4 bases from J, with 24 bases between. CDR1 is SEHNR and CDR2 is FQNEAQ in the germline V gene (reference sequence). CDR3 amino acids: CASRIFPPTAEGNTIYF. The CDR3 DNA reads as TGTGCCAGCCGAATCTTTCCGCCTACGGCGGAAGGAAACACCATATATTTT.

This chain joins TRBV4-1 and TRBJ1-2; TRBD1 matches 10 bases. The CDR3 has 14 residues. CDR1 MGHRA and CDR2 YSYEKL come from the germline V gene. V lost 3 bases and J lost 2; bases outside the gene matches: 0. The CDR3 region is CASSQDRGNYGYTF. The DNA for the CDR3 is TGCGCCAGCAGCCAGGACAGGGGGAACTATGGCTACACCTTC.

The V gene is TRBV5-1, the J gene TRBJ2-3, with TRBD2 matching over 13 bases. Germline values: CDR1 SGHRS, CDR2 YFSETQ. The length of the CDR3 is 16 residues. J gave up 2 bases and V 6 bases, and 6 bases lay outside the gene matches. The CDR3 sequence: CASTPGTSGATDTQYF. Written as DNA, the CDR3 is TGCGCCAGCACCCCCGGGACTAGCGGGGCCACAGATACGCAGTATTTT.

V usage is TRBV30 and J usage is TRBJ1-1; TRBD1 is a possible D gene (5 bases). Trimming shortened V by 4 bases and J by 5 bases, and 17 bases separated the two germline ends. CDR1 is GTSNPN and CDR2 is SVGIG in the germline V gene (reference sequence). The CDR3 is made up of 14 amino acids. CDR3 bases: TGTGCCTGGATCCCCCAGGGTTATATAACTGAAGCTTTCTTT. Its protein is CAWIPQGYITEAFF.

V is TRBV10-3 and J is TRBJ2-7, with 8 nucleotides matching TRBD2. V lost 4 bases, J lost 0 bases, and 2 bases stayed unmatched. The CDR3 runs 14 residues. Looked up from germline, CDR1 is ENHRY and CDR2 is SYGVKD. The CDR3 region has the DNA TGTGCCATCAGTGTGACTAGCGACTCCTACGAGCAGTACTTC. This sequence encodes CAISVTSDSYEQYF.

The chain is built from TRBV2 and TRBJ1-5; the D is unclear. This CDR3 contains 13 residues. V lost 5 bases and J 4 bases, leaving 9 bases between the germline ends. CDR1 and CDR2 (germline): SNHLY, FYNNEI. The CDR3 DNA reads TGTGCCAGCAGTCCACAGCCGAATCAGCCCCAGCATTTT. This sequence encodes CASSPQPNQPQHF.

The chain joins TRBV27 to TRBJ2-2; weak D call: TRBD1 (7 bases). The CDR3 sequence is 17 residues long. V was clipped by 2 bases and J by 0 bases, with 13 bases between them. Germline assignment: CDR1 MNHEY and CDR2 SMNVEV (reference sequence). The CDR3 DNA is TGTGCCAGCAGTTTAACGGAGGGGGCAGCGAACACCGGGGAGCTGTTTTTT. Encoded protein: CASSLTEGAANTGELFF.

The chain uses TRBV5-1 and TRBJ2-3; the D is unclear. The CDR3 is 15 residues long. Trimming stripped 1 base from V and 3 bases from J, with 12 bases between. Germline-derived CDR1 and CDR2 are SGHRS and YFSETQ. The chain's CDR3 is CASSLRSRATDTQYF. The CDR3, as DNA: TGCGCCAGCAGCTTGAGGTCCAGAGCGACAGATACGCAGTATTTT.

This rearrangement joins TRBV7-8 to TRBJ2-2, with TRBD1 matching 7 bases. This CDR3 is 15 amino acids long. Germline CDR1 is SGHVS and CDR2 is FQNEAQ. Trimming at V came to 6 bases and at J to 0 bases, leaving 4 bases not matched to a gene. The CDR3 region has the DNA TGTGCCAGCAGGCAAGGGGGCGCGAACACCGGGGAGCTGTTTTTT. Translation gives CASRQGGANTGELFF.

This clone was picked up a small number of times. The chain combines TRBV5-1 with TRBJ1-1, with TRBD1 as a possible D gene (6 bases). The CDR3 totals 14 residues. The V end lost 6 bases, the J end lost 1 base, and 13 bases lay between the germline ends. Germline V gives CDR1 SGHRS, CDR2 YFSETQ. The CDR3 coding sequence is TGCGCCAGCAAGGGGGACACAGCGAACACTGAAGCTTTCTTT. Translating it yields CASKGDTANTEAFF.

This CDR3 is CASSVGTGRSDTQYF. The DNA of the CDR3 is TGTGCCAGCAGCGTGGGGACAGGGCGCTCAGATACGCAGTATTTT. The rearrangement joins TRBV9 to TRBJ2-3, with 9 bases that match TRBD1. This CDR3 is built from 15 residues. The V gene's germline CDR1 is SGDLS and CDR2 YYNGEE. V shed 2 bases, J shed 4 bases, and the junction held 5 bases outside the gene matches.

CDR3 nucleotide sequence: TGTGCCAGCAACCACCGGGACAGGGGGACCAACACTGAAGCTTTCTTT. Amino acid sequence: CASNHRDRGTNTEAFF. The J gene is TRBJ1-1, the V gene TRBV4-2; the match to TRBD1 covers 11 bases. Germline-derived CDR1 and CDR2 are LGHNA and YNFKEQ. This CDR3 contains 16 residues. V trimming: 7 bases; J trimming: 2 bases; junction bases outside the gene matches: 9.

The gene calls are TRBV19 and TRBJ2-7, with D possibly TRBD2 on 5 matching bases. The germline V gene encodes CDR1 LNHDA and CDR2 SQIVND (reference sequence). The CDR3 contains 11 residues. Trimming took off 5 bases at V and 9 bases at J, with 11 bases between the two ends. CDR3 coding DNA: TGTGCCAGTAGTCAGGCTCGGGGGCAGTACTTC. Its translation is CASSQARGQYF.

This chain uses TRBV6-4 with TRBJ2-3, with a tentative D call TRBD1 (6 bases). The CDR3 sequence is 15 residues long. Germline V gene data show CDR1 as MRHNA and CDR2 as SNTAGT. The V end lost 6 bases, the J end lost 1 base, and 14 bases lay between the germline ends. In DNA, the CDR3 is TGTGCCAGCAGATACAGGGCCTGGGGCACAGATACGCAGTATTTT. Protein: CASRYRAWGTDTQYF.

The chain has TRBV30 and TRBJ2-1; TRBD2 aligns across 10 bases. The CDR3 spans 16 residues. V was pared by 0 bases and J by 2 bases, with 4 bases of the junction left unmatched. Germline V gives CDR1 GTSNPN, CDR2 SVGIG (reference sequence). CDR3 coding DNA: TGTGCCTGGAGTGTACCTGGACTAGCGGCCTACAATGAGCAGTTCTTC. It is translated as CAWSVPGLAAYNEQFF.

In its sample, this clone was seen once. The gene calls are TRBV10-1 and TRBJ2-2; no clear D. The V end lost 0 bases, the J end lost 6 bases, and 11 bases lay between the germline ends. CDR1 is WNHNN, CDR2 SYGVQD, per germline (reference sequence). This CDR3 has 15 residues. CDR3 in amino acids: CASSESTHKAGELFF. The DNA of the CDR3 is TGCGCCAGCAGTGAGTCGACTCACAAGGCCGGGGAGCTGTTTTTT.

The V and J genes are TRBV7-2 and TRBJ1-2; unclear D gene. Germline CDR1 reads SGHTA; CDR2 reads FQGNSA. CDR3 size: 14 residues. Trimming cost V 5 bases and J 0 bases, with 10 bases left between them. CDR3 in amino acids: CASSLQLTNYGYTF. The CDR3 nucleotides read TGTGCCAGCAGCCTACAGTTAACTAACTATGGCTACACCTTC.

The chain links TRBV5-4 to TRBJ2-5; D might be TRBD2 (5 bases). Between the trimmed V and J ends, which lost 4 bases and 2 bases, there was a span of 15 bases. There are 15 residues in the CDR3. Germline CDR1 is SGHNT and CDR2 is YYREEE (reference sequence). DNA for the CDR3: TGTGCCAGCAGCCTCCCCGGGATAGCGCAAGAGACCCAGTACTTC. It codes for CASSLPGIAQETQYF.

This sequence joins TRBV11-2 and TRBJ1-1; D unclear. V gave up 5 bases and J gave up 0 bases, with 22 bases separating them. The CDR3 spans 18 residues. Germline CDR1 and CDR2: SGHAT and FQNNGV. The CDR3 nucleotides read TGTGCCAGCAGCCCACGGAGTCCTTCAGCGCTAATGAACACTGAAGCTTTCTTT. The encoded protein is CASSPRSPSALMNTEAFF.

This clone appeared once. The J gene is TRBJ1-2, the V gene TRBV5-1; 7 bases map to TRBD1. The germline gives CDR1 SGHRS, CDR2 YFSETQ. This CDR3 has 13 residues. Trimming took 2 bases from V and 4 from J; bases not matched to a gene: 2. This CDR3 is CASSLQGSYGYTF. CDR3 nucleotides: TGCGCCAGCAGCTTACAGGGGAGCTATGGCTACACCTTC.

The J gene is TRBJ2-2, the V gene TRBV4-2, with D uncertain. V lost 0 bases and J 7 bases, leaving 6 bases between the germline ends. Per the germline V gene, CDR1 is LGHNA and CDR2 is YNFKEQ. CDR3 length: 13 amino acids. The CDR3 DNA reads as TGTGCCAGCAGCCAAGATCAGATCGGGGAGCTGTTTTTT. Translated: CASSQDQIGELFF.

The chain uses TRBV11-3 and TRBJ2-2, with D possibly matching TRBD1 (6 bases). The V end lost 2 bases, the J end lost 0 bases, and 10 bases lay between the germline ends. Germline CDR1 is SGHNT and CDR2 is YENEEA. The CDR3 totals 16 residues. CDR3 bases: TGTGCCAGCAGCTTAATCGGGACACCGAACACCGGGGAGCTGTTTTTT. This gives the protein CASSLIGTPNTGELFF.

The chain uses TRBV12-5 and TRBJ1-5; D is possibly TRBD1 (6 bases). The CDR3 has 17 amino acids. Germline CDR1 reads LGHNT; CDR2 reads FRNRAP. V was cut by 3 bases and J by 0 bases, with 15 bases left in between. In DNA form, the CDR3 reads TGTGCTAGTGGTTTAGGGACATTTAGAGATAGCAATCAGCCCCAGCATTTT. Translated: CASGLGTFRDSNQPQHF. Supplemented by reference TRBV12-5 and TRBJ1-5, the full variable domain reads DARVTQTPRHKVTEMGQEVTMRCQPILGHNTVFWYRQTMMQGLELLAYFRNRAPLDDSGMPKDRFSAEMPDATLATLKIQPSEPRDSAVYFCASGLGTFRDSNQPQHFGDGTRLSIL.

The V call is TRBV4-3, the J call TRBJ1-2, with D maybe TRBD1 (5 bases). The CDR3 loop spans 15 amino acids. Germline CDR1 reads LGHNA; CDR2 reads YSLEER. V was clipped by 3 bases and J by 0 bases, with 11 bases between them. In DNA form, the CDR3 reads TGCGCCAGCAGCCACGGGGGGGGTACTAACTATGGCTACACCTTC. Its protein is CASSHGGGTNYGYTF.

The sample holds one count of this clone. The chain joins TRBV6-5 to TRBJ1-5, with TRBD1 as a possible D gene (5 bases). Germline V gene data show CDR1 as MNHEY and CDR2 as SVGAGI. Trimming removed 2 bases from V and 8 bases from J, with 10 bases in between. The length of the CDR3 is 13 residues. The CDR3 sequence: CASSYGAGEPQHF. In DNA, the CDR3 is TGTGCCAGCAGTTACGGCGCGGGGGAGCCCCAGCATTTT.

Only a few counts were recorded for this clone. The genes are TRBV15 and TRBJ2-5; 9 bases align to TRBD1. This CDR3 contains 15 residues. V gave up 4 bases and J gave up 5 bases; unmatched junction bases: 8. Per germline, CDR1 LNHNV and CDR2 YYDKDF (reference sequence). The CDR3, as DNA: TGTGCCACCAGCACCCCCGGGACAGGGCGGGAGACCCAGTACTTC. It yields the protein CATSTPGTGRETQYF.

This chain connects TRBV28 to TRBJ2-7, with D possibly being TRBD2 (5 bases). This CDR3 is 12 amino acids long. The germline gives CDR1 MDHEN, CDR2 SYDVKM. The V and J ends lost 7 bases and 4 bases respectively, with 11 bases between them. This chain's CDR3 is CASKVGGYEQYF. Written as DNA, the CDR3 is TGTGCCAGCAAGGTGGGCGGGTACGAGCAGTACTTC. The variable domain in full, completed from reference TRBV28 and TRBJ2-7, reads DVKVTQSSRYLVKRTGEKVFLECVQDMDHENMFWYRQDPGLGLRLIYFSYDVKMKEKGDIPEGYSVSREKKERFSLILESASTNQTSMYLCASKVGGYEQYFGPGTRLTVT.